Below, 31 T cell receptor beta chains from the same sample are listed, as sequenced in a study of OX40 agonist ivuxolimab in advanced cancers. The protocol was immunoSEQ multiplex PCR, while the TCRdb copy is restricted to in-frame clones and leaves out a portion. This table has tens of thousands of clones, around nine tenths appearing once. Source: CD4+ or CD8+ T cells sorted from blood, taken in a trial of the OX40 agonist ivuxolimab. The source of these receptors is an adult with an advanced solid tumor such as melanoma, head and neck, liver or kidney cancer.

This clone was found once. The chain has TRBV2 and TRBJ2-1; 14 bases match TRBD2. The V gene's germline CDR1 is SNHLY and CDR2 FYNNEI. Unmatched junction bases numbered 1, after V lost 6 bases and J lost 9 bases. The CDR3 has 13 residues. CDR3 nucleotide sequence: TGTGCCAGCAGGGGACTAGCGGGAGTTGAGCAGTTCTTC. This encodes CASRGLAGVEQFF.

The chain couples TRBV2 to TRBJ2-5; 7 bases match TRBD1. CDR3 length equals 13 residues. V lost 6 bases, J lost 3 bases, and 4 bases stayed unmatched. Germline CDR1 and CDR2: SNHLY and FYNNEI. The CDR3 is CASSPGTEETQYF. The CDR3, as DNA: TGTGCCAGCAGCCCCGGGACAGAAGAGACCCAGTACTTC.

The chain has TRBV5-4 and TRBJ1-3; D gene uncertain. CDR3 length equals 13 residues. Germline CDR1 SGHNT, CDR2 YYREEE (reference sequence). V gave up 6 bases and J gave up 0 bases, with 7 bases separating them. The DNA of the CDR3 is TGTGCCAGCAAGATAGCCTCTGGAAACACCATATATTTT. This translates into CASKIASGNTIYF.

V and J are TRBV27 and TRBJ2-7; the D gene is possibly TRBD2 (5 bases). Germline CDR1 reads MNHEY; CDR2 reads SMNVEV (reference sequence). V dropped 9 bases and J dropped 1 base, with 25 bases sitting between them. This CDR3 has 17 residues. The CDR3 loop reads CASLLFLGRGSSYEQYF. Written as DNA, the CDR3 is TGTGCCAGTCTGCTATTCCTAGGCCGGGGTTCTTCCTACGAGCAGTACTTC.

The gene calls are TRBV6-1 and TRBJ2-3, with D possibly being TRBD1 (7 bases). Germline CDR1 MNHNS, CDR2 SASEGT. With 7 bases removed from V and 4 bases from J, the gap between germline ends came to 18 bases. CDR3 size: 15 residues. The CDR3 bases are TGTGCCAGCACGTCTCAGGGGGGCGCGTCAGATACGCAGTATTTT. Translation gives CASTSQGGASDTQYF.

This sequence joins TRBV4-1 and TRBJ2-5, with no clear D. Trimming left V 1 base short and J 5 bases short, with 14 bases between. The CDR3 consists of 15 residues. The germline gives CDR1 MGHRA, CDR2 YSYEKL. The CDR3 DNA is TGCGCCAGCAGCCAAGGAGTCCTCTCCTGGGAGACCCAGTACTTC. Protein: CASSQGVLSWETQYF.

This chain links TRBV5-1 with TRBJ2-1; no clear D gene. The V end lost 1 base, the J end lost 6 bases, and 5 bases lay between the germline ends. The length of the CDR3 is 12 residues. The germline gives CDR1 SGHRS, CDR2 YFSETQ. CDR3 in DNA: TGCGCCAGCAGCTTGCTCCTCAATGAGCAGTTCTTC. As protein: CASSLLLNEQFF.

J is TRBJ2-2 and V is TRBV5-4; D unclear. From germline, CDR1 is SGHNT and CDR2 YYREEE (reference sequence). With 4 bases removed from V and 6 bases from J, the gap between germline ends came to 4 bases. The CDR3 runs to 11 residues. CDR3 nucleotides: TGTGCCAGCAGCGCTCCCGGGGAGCTGTTTTTT. Amino acids: CASSAPGELFF.

This clone was observed a few times. The chain uses TRBV5-6 and TRBJ1-2; 11 positions agree with TRBD1. V lost 5 bases to trimming and J lost 11 bases; unmatched junction nucleotides: 11. Germline CDR1 is SGHDT and CDR2 is YYEEEE. This CDR3 spans 14 amino acids. The CDR3 spells CASRQGTGGRRYTF. The CDR3 DNA sequence: TGTGCCAGCAGACAAGGGACAGGGGGACGTCGTTACACCTTC.

CDR3: CASSFLTGLAKNIQYF. The CDR3 DNA sequence: TGTGCCAGCAGTTTTCTGACAGGCCTAGCCAAAAACATTCAGTACTTC. V usage is TRBV27 and J usage is TRBJ2-4; tentatively, D is TRBD1 (6 bases). V lost 3 bases, J lost 0 bases, and 12 bases lay in between. The germline gives CDR1 MNHEY, CDR2 SMNVEV (reference sequence). The CDR3 covers 16 residues.

CDR3 residues: CASTTGTPPYEQYF. The CDR3 nucleotides are TGTGCCAGCACCACCGGGACACCACCCTACGAGCAGTACTTC. This chain links TRBV5-4 with TRBJ2-7; tentative D call: TRBD1 (6 bases). V was shortened by 6 bases and J by 2 bases, with 15 bases between the two germline ends. There are 14 residues in the CDR3. Germline V gene lookup returns CDR1 SGHNT and CDR2 YYREEE (reference sequence).

The chain joins TRBV5-1 to TRBJ1-1; D unclear. Per germline, CDR1 SGHRS and CDR2 YFSETQ. Trimming took off 5 bases at V and 0 bases at J, with 11 bases between the two ends. The CDR3 spans 14 residues. The CDR3 protein is CASSSGLMNTEAFF. For the CDR3, the DNA is TGCGCCAGCAGTTCGGGCCTTATGAACACTGAAGCTTTCTTT.

In DNA, the CDR3 is TGTGCCAGCAGTTTATTGCAGACAGGGCCGAACACCGGGGAGCTGTTTTTT. Residues: CASSLLQTGPNTGELFF. The rearrangement links TRBV28 to TRBJ2-2, with 7 nucleotides matching TRBD1. V was pared by 1 base and J by 0 bases, with 5 bases of the junction left unmatched. The CDR3 is made up of 17 amino acids. Germline V CDR1 and CDR2: MDHEN, SYDVKM.

In DNA form, the CDR3 reads TGTGCCAGCAGCTTAAGGTCGTGGGGGGGAGATACGCAGTATTTT. Translation gives CASSLRSWGGDTQYF. V gene TRBV7-8 combines with J gene TRBJ2-3; 7 positions agree with TRBD2. V gave up 2 bases and J gave up 5 bases; unmatched junction bases: 7. From germline, CDR1 is SGHVS and CDR2 FQNEAQ. This CDR3 has 15 residues.

The rearrangement joins TRBV5-1 to TRBJ1-3; D call uncertain. Germline V CDR1 and CDR2: SGHRS, YFSETQ. The CDR3 loop spans 15 amino acids. Trimming took off 4 bases at V and 0 bases at J, with 11 bases between the two ends. The CDR3, as DNA: TGCGCCAGCAGCGCCGACGGCCGCTCTGGAAACACCATATATTTT. Encoded protein: CASSADGRSGNTIYF.

DNA of the CDR3: TGTGCCAGCAGTTACTCCCGGAACAAGAACACTGAAGCTTTCTTT. Amino acids: CASSYSRNKNTEAFF. This chain connects TRBV6-5 to TRBJ1-1; D remains ambiguous. V was pared by 0 bases and J by 1 base, with 9 bases between. This CDR3 has 15 amino acids. CDR1 and CDR2 (germline): MNHEY, SVGAGI.

The V gene is TRBV27, the J gene TRBJ2-2; D possibly corresponds to TRBD1 (5 bases). The germline V gene has CDR1 MNHEY and CDR2 SMNVEV (reference sequence). Trimming took 7 bases from V and 3 from J, leaving 12 bases between them. The CDR3 covers 14 residues. For the CDR3, the DNA is TGTGCCAGCACAGGGCCAGGCTACACCGGGGAGCTGTTTTTT. It translates to CASTGPGYTGELFF.

This chain connects TRBV6-5 to TRBJ1-1, with no clear D. V shed 2 bases and J shed 1 base, with 8 bases lying between them. This CDR3 is 14 amino acids long. Germline CDR1 and CDR2: MNHEY and SVGAGI. CDR3 region: CASSYGSANTEAFF. The CDR3, as DNA: TGTGCCAGCAGTTACGGCAGCGCGAACACTGAAGCTTTCTTT.

CDR3 loop: CASSLGPGRTTNEKLFF. In DNA, the CDR3 is TGTGCCAGCAGCTTAGGTCCAGGGCGGACGACTAATGAAAAACTGTTTTTT. The V call is TRBV7-6, the J call TRBJ1-4; a weak D match, TRBD1 (5 bases). There are 17 residues in the CDR3. Trimming cost V 1 base and J 2 bases, with 14 bases left between them. Germline loops: CDR1 SGHVS, CDR2 FNYEAQ.

The chain has TRBV7-6 and TRBJ1-1, with D unresolved. Trimming left V 0 bases short and J 1 base short, with 6 bases between. This CDR3 comprises 14 residues. The germline gives CDR1 SGHVS, CDR2 FNYEAQ. The chain's CDR3 is CASSLAVRNTEAFF. CDR3 in DNA: TGTGCCAGCAGCTTAGCGGTGAGGAACACTGAAGCTTTCTTT.

V gene TRBV7-2 combines with J gene TRBJ2-5, with 11 bases lining up with TRBD2. V dropped 2 bases and J dropped 9; count of bases not matched to a gene: 14. Germline assignment: CDR1 SGHTA and CDR2 FQGNSA. This CDR3 is 17 amino acids long. The CDR3 nucleotides are TGTGCCAGCAGCTTACCTAGCGGGGGGACCCGAGGTTCGGCCCAGTACTTC. Translation gives CASSLPSGGTRGSAQYF.

This chain uses TRBV5-1 with TRBJ2-5; 7 bases line up with TRBD1. Germline CDR1 is SGHRS and CDR2 is YFSETQ. After removal of 4 bases from V and 7 bases from J, the junction contained 10 bases not matched to a gene. This CDR3 is built from 14 residues. CDR3 sequence reads: CASSLPGQAPTQYF. Here the CDR3 DNA reads TGCGCCAGCAGCCTACCTGGACAGGCTCCGACCCAGTACTTC.

In this sample, this clone turned up once. The J gene is TRBJ2-7, the V gene TRBV5-4; D might be TRBD1 (5 bases). Deletions cut 4 bases from V and 0 bases from J, with 11 bases between. Germline CDR1 SGHNT, CDR2 YYREEE (reference sequence). The CDR3 sequence is 14 residues long. The CDR3, as DNA: TGTGCCAGCAGCAAAGACAGCGCCTCCTACGAGCAGTACTTC. Protein: CASSKDSASYEQYF.

The chain recombines TRBV6-5 with TRBJ1-6, with D uncertain. Trimming stripped 4 bases from V and 0 bases from J, with 7 bases between. The CDR3 extends over 15 amino acids. Per the germline V gene, CDR1 is MNHEY and CDR2 is SVGAGI. CDR3 nucleotides: TGTGCCAGCAGTTCGGATCTCTCCTATAATTCACCCCTCCACTTT. It translates to CASSSDLSYNSPLHF.

The CDR3 sequence is CASSPAGDPREAFF. CDR3 coding DNA: TGTGCCAGCTCACCAGCGGGGGACCCCAGAGAAGCTTTCTTT. The chain joins TRBV18 to TRBJ1-1; maybe TRBD1 (5 bases). The CDR3 length is 14 residues. CDR1 is KGHSH and CDR2 is LQKENI in the germline V gene. Trimming left V 2 bases short and J 8 bases short, with 15 bases between.

The chain links TRBV18 to TRBJ2-7, with 7 nucleotides matching TRBD1. The CDR3 has 12 amino acids. With 4 bases clipped from V and 5 bases from J, the junction kept 2 bases outside the gene matches. The V gene's germline CDR1 is KGHSH and CDR2 LQKENI. The CDR3 region has the DNA TGTGCCAGCTCACAAACAGGGGACGAGCAGTACTTC. Protein: CASSQTGDEQYF. The full variable domain, with the rest looked up from reference TRBV18 and TRBJ2-7, is NAGVMQNPRHLVRRRGQEARLRCSPMKGHSHVYWYRQLPEEGLKFMVYLQKENIIDESGMPKERFSAEFPKEGPSILRIQQVVRGDSAAYFCASSQTGDEQYFGPGTRLTVT.

This chain uses TRBV6-4 with TRBJ2-1; TRBD1 or TRBD2 may be the D gene (5 bases each). Deletions cut 5 bases from V and 10 bases from J, with 12 bases between. The germline CDR1 and CDR2 sequences are MRHNA and SNTAGT. This CDR3 is 12 amino acids long. CDR3 residues: CASSKTGREQFF. The CDR3 DNA sequence: TGTGCCAGCAGTAAAACGGGACGAGAGCAGTTCTTC.

The chain has TRBV5-1 and TRBJ2-7; possibly TRBD1 or TRBD2 for D (6 bases each). Germline CDR1 and CDR2: SGHRS and YFSETQ. The V gene lost 0 bases and the J gene lost 3 bases, with 13 bases spanning the gap. The CDR3 sequence is 15 residues long. The CDR3 sequence is CASSLVGGTHYEQYF. The CDR3 coding sequence is TGCGCCAGCAGCTTGGTAGGGGGGACACACTACGAGCAGTACTTC.

This chain links TRBV7-8 with TRBJ1-6; D is perhaps TRBD1 (6 bases). Germline CDR1 is SGHVS and CDR2 is FQNEAQ. The CDR3 runs to 16 residues. The V end lost 0 bases, the J end lost 8 bases, and 14 bases lay between the germline ends. The CDR3 DNA sequence: TGTGCCAGCAGCTTAGCGGTAACAGGGTTTTATTCACCCCTCCACTTT. Protein: CASSLAVTGFYSPLHF.

The chain uses TRBV13 and TRBJ1-6, with TRBD1 as a possible D gene (5 bases). Trimming stripped 0 bases from V and 6 bases from J, with 12 bases between. Germline V gives CDR1 PRHDT, CDR2 FYEKMQ (reference sequence). This CDR3 has 16 residues. The CDR3 protein is CASSLGGRAGNSPLHF. The CDR3 DNA reads as TGTGCCAGCAGCTTAGGCGGCAGGGCGGGTAATTCACCCCTCCACTTT. Full variable domain (outside the CDR3, taken from reference TRBV13 and TRBJ1-6): AAGVIQSPRHLIKEKRETATLKCYPIPRHDTVYWYQQGPGQDPQFLISFYEKMQSDKGSIPDRFSAQQFSDYHSELNMSSLELGDSALYFCASSLGGRAGNSPLHFGNGTRLTVT.

This chain connects TRBV5-1 to TRBJ2-3; 8 bases map to TRBD2. CDR3 length: 16 amino acids. Germline V gene data show CDR1 as SGHRS and CDR2 as YFSETQ. Germline trimming cut 2 bases from V and 4 bases from J; bases unmatched to any gene: 9. The CDR3 sequence: CASSFGSGTGADTQYF. The CDR3 DNA reads as TGCGCCAGCAGCTTTGGTAGCGGGACGGGCGCAGATACGCAGTATTTT.